The rows below give T cell receptor beta chains drawn from one sample of a study of vaccination and CD4 T cells after COVID-19. TCRdb re-derived calls from the PCR reads in MiXCR, one entry per CDR3 protein. The sample has roughly 20,000 distinct CDR3 sequences; around 45% are singletons. No antigen has been assigned to these receptors. The sequenced sample was CD4+ T cells from blood, cultured in vitro, obtained before SARS-CoV-2 vaccination. These TCRs come from a human donor who had recovered from COVID-19. Both conserved end residues are part of each CDR3. D genes are given only for firm matches. The listing skips clone size in some rows; elsewhere it reads once, few, many or a size class.

J gene | D gene | CDR3 length | V gene | clone size | CDR3 DNA | CDR3 protein
TRBJ1-1 | NA | 14 | TRBV27 | NA | TGTGCCAGCAGTCAAGGACCGATGAACACTGAAGCTTTCTTT | CASSQGPMNTEAFF
TRBJ2-7 | TRBD2 | 15 | TRBV6-1 | NA | TGTGCCAGCAGTGAAGGGACTAGCGGGTCCTACGAGCAGTACTTC | CASSEGTSGSYEQYF
TRBJ1-1 | NA | 14 | TRBV7-9 | NA | TGTGCCAGCAGCTTGGGTCCAATGAACACTGAAGCTTTCTTT | CASSLGPMNTEAFF
TRBJ1-6 | NA | 14 | TRBV11-3 | NA | TGTGCCAGCAGCTTCGGACAGATGAATTCACCCCTCCACTTT | CASSFGQMNSPLHF
TRBJ2-1 | NA | 15 | TRBV7-2 | NA | TGTGCCAGCAGCTTTATGCAGGGGTCCTACAATGAGCAGTTCTTC | CASSFMQGSYNEQFF
TRBJ1-2 | NA | 12 | TRBV24-1 | few | TGTGCCACCAGTGACCCGGGCACCGGCTACACCTTC | CATSDPGTGYTF
TRBJ1-5 | NA | 14 | TRBV2 | NA | TGTGCCAGCAAATCAGGGGAAGGCTATCAGCCCCAGCATTTT | CASKSGEGYQPQHF
TRBJ1-1 | NA | 13 | TRBV20-1 | NA | TGCAGTGCTAGTCACGTGGGCGGCACTGAAGCTTTCTTT | CSASHVGGTEAFF
TRBJ2-5 | TRBD1 | 15 | TRBV20-1 | NA | TGCAGTGCTAGAGACTCGGGCAGGGGGTCTGGGACCCAGTACTTC | CSARDSGRGSGTQYF
TRBJ2-1 | TRBD1 | 15 | TRBV20-1 | NA | TGCAGTGCTAAACCCCCGGGACAGGAGGGCAATGAGCAGTTCTTC | CSAKPPGQEGNEQFF
TRBJ1-1 | TRBD1 | 14 | TRBV27 | once | TGTGCCAGCAGTTGGGACAGCTGGGACACTGAAGCTTTCTTT | CASSWDSWDTEAFF
TRBJ2-7 | NA | 15 | TRBV11-3 | NA | TGTGCCAGCAGCTTAGATTCTCCCGAGAGCAACGAGCAGTACTTC | CASSLDSPESNEQYF
TRBJ1-1 | NA | 12 | TRBV20-1 | NA | TGCAGTGCTAATTTTGGGAACACTGAAGCTTTCTTT | CSANFGNTEAFF
TRBJ1-6 | TRBD1 | 14 | TRBV20-1 | NA | TGCAGTGCTGGGCAGGGGGCTGGTAATTCACCCCTCCACTTT | CSAGQGAGNSPLHF
TRBJ1-2 | TRBD1 | 14 | TRBV20-1 | once | TGCAGTGCTACCGCGTCAGACAGGGGGCAAGGCTACACCTTC | CSATASDRGQGYTF
TRBJ2-4 | TRBD1 | 11 | TRBV20-1 | NA | TGCAGTGCTAGATCTTGGGACAGGGAGGACTTC | CSARSWDREDF
TRBJ2-1 | TRBD2 | 15 | TRBV27 | NA | TGTGCCAGCAGTCTACTAGCGGGGGGCAACAATGAGCAGTTCTTC | CASSLLAGGNNEQFF
TRBJ2-5 | NA | 15 | TRBV11-1 | few | TGTGCCAGCAGCTTAGGTAATAGGGGACAAGAGACCCAGTACTTC | CASSLGNRGQETQYF
TRBJ2-6 | NA | 16 | TRBV6-2/TRBV6-3 | NA | TGTGCCAGCATCCACGGGGGTCTATCTGGGGCCAACGTCCTGACTTTC | CASIHGGLSGANVLTF
TRBJ1-6 | TRBD1 | 14 | TRBV6-5 | few | TGTGCCAGCAGTTCAGGGACAGATAATTCACCCCTCCACTTT | CASSSGTDNSPLHF
TRBJ1-5 | NA | 15 | TRBV4-2 | NA | TGTGCCAGCAGCCAAGGGACAACTAGCAATCAGCCCCAGCATTTT | CASSQGTTSNQPQHF
TRBJ2-5 | NA | 15 | TRBV4-1 | NA | TGCGCCAGCAGCCAAGAGGGGGGCGTTAAGGGGACCCAGTACTTC | CASSQEGGVKGTQYF
TRBJ1-5 | NA | 13 | TRBV20-1 | NA | TGCAGTGCTAGAGGACAGAGCAATCAGCCCCAGCATTTT | CSARGQSNQPQHF
TRBJ2-7 | TRBD1 | 16 | TRBV5-1 | few | TGCGCCAGCAGCTGGATCCCAGGGGCAGGGGGCTACGAGCAGTACTTC | CASSWIPGAGGYEQYF
TRBJ2-3 | TRBD2 | 16 | TRBV6-1 | NA | TGTGCCAGCAGATCAAGCAGCGGGAGTAGGACAGATACGCAGTATTTT | CASRSSSGSRTDTQYF
TRBJ2-3 | NA | 14 | TRBV20-1 | NA | TGCAGTGCTACGGGAGTGGAAGGGACAGATACGCAGTATTTT | CSATGVEGTDTQYF
TRBJ1-6 | NA | 14 | TRBV7-2 | NA | TGTGCCAGCAGCATGACCGAACAAAATTCACCCCTCCACTTT | CASSMTEQNSPLHF
TRBJ2-7 | NA | 14 | TRBV7-9 | NA | TGTGCCAGCAGCCCTGAGCAGAGCTCCTACGAGCAGTACTTC | CASSPEQSSYEQYF
TRBJ2-5 | NA | 13 | TRBV20-1 | few | TGCAGTGGCTGGGGGGGGGCTCAAGAGACCCAGTACTTC | CSGWGGAQETQYF
TRBJ1-2 | TRBD1 | 14 | TRBV7-6 | NA | TGTGCCAGCAGCCCGGGACAGGGGATCTACGGCTACACCTTC | CASSPGQGIYGYTF
TRBJ1-5 | TRBD1 | 13 | TRBV28 | few | TGTGCCAGCAGGGGACAGCTAAATCAGCCCCAGCATTTT | CASRGQLNQPQHF
TRBJ2-7 | TRBD1 | 14 | TRBV6-2/TRBV6-3 | NA | TGTGCCAGCAGTTACGGACAGGGTTGGTTGGAGCAGTACTTC | CASSYGQGWLEQYF
TRBJ2-7 | NA | 14 | TRBV11-3 | NA | TGTGCCAGCAGCTTAGTGCGAGGGACCGGGCCGCAGTACTTC | CASSLVRGTGPQYF
TRBJ1-2 | TRBD1 | 16 | TRBV20-1 | few | TGCAGTGCTGTGGGGGACAGGTACAATGAGGACTATGGCTACACCTTC | CSAVGDRYNEDYGYTF
TRBJ2-5 | NA | 15 | TRBV20-1 | NA | TGCAGTGCTAATTGGCCAGCCAGAAATCAAGAGACCCAGTACTTC | CSANWPARNQETQYF
TRBJ1-1 | NA | 12 | TRBV12-3/TRBV12-4 | once | TGTGCCAGCAGCCTCCAGGGAACTGAAGCTTTCTTT | CASSLQGTEAFF
TRBJ2-1 | TRBD2 | 17 | TRBV24-1 | few | TGTGCCACCAGTGCTGCCTCTAGCGGGACCTCCTACAATGAGCAGTTCTTC | CATSAASSGTSYNEQFF
TRBJ1-1 | NA | 13 | TRBV12-3/TRBV12-4 | NA | TGTGCCAGCAGTGCCACGCGGGGCACTGAAGCTTTCTTT | CASSATRGTEAFF
TRBJ1-1 | NA | 18 | TRBV6-1 | NA | TGTGCCAGCAGTGATAGCCTCGGGGTCTCCCCAAGGGACACTGAAGCTTTCTTT | CASSDSLGVSPRDTEAFF
TRBJ1-2 | NA | 14 | TRBV12-3/TRBV12-4 | NA | TGTGCCAGCAGTTTAGGTCACGTTAACTATGGCTACACCTTC | CASSLGHVNYGYTF
TRBJ1-2 | TRBD1 | 14 | TRBV7-2 | few | TGTGCCAGCAGCTTACAACAGGGGATGGCTGGCTACACCTTC | CASSLQQGMAGYTF
TRBJ2-1 | TRBD1 | 15 | TRBV20-1 | NA | TGCAGTGCAACCCGGACAGGGGCCCTATACAATGAGCAGTTCTTC | CSATRTGALYNEQFF
TRBJ2-1 | TRBD2 | 14 | TRBV6-1 | NA | TGTGCCAGCAGTGTGCTAGCGGGGAACAATGAGCAGTTCTTC | CASSVLAGNNEQFF
TRBJ1-3 | NA | 16 | TRBV11-3 | NA | TGTGCCAGCAGCTTTTACTCCGGACCCTCTGGAAACACCATATATTTT | CASSFYSGPSGNTIYF
TRBJ1-2 | NA | 15 | TRBV6-1 | few | TGTGCCAGCATCCTTAACCTGGGCTTGGACTATGGCTACACCTTC | CASILNLGLDYGYTF
TRBJ1-2 | TRBD1 | 14 | TRBV28 | NA | TGTGCCAGCAGTTTCGGACAGGGGAACTATGGCTACACCTTC | CASSFGQGNYGYTF
TRBJ2-3 | TRBD2 | 13 | TRBV19 | NA | TGTGCCACAGCGTTGACGGGGGGGCAGTCGCAGTATTTT | CATALTGGQSQYF
TRBJ2-1 | NA | 11 | TRBV7-9 | NA | TGTGCCAGCAGCCGTGAAAATGAGCAGTTCTTC | CASSRENEQFF
TRBJ1-6 | NA | 13 | TRBV5-1 | NA | TGCGCCAGCAGCTCCTTGGGTAATTCACCCCTCCACTTT | CASSSLGNSPLHF
TRBJ1-5 | NA | 9 | TRBV27 | few | TGTGCCAGCCTCCAGCCCCAGCATTTT | CASLQPQHF
TRBJ1-2 | NA | 15 | TRBV7-2 | few | TGTGCCAGCAGCTCCCCCCGGCTTTCGGACGTCGGCTACACCTTC | CASSSPRLSDVGYTF
TRBJ1-2 | TRBD1 | 15 | TRBV6-1 | few | TGTGCCAGCAGTGCAAGGACAGGGGGCAACTATGGCTACACCTTC | CASSARTGGNYGYTF
TRBJ1-3 | NA | 14 | TRBV7-9 | once | TGTGCCAGCAGCCTCATGGGGGGGGCTGACACCATATATTTT | CASSLMGGADTIYF
TRBJ1-1 | NA | 13 | TRBV28 | NA | TGTGCCAGCAGTTTATTGGCAGGAGCCGAAGCTTTCTTT | CASSLLAGAEAFF
TRBJ2-7 | TRBD2 | 15 | TRBV20-1 | few | TGCAGTGCTAGAGATCTCCAGCGGGATGCCTTCGAGCAGTACTTC | CSARDLQRDAFEQYF
TRBJ2-3 | TRBD2 | 17 | TRBV20-1 | few | TGCAGTGCTAGCACCCTAAAAGCGGGAGGGCCGAAAGATACGCAGTATTTT | CSASTLKAGGPKDTQYF
TRBJ2-6 | NA | 16 | TRBV20-1 | NA | TGCAGTGCTAGAGAGGATTGGGGGGCTGGGGCCAACGTCCTGACTTTC | CSAREDWGAGANVLTF
TRBJ2-7 | NA | 15 | TRBV19 | NA | TGTGCCAGTAGCCCGACCGGGACCTCCAGCGGGGAGCAGTACTTC | CASSPTGTSSGEQYF
TRBJ1-1 | NA | 13 | TRBV10-3 | NA | TGTGCCACCGGGACCCTCTCGGGGACTGAAGCTTTCTTT | CATGTLSGTEAFF